A selection of T cell receptor beta chains follows, all from one sample in a study of vaccination effects on CD4 cells after COVID-19. Sequenced by immunoSEQ multiplex PCR; TCRdb stores in-frame clones only, minus some. The table lists approximately 23,000 clones, around 62% of them singletons. Their specific antigens are unknown. The source material was CD4+ T cells from PBMCs cultured with HCoV-NL63 spike peptides, sampled before COVID-19 vaccination. These receptors all stem from a human donor who received a COVID-19 vaccine. CDR3s leave out the opening cysteine and the closing phenylalanine or tryptophan.

J: TRBJ2-1; V: TRBV25-1; CDR3: ASSVYNEQF
J: TRBJ1-2; V: TRBV7-9; CDR3: ASSFPSDYGYT
J: TRBJ1-1; V: TRBV6-5; CDR3: ASSSRTGNTEAF
J: TRBJ1-1; V: TRBV18; CDR3: ASSPPVNTEAF
J: TRBJ1-2; V: TRBV5-5; CDR3: ASSLVLRETYGYT
J: TRBJ2-5; V: TRBV21-1; CDR3: ASSKEGALQETQY
J: TRBJ1-4; V: TRBV30; CDR3: AWSRGVEKLF
J: TRBJ2-2; V: TRBV4-1; CDR3: ASSQGRGDTGELF
J: TRBJ2-7; V: TRBV5-4; CDR3: ASSLGRGGSSYEQY
J: TRBJ2-2; V: TRBV19; CDR3: ASSILDTNTGELF
J: TRBJ2-7; V: TRBV4-2; CDR3: ASSQGGTYDSYEQY
J: TRBJ2-2; V: TRBV19; CDR3: ASKQHMNTGELF
J: TRBJ1-1; V: TRBV18; CDR3: ASSPMDNPRGTEAF
J: TRBJ2-2; V: TRBV2; CDR3: ASRRDITGELF
J: TRBJ1-2; V: TRBV7-2; CDR3: ASSLTADNYGYT
J: TRBJ1-5; V: TRBV19; CDR3: ASTLGTDNQPQH
J: TRBJ2-5; V: TRBV27; CDR3: ASSPRGRETQY